The 16 T cell receptor beta chains below come from one sample, sequenced in a study of cytomegalovirus exposure and HLA in healthy donors. Only in-frame clones appear in the TCRdb table, and some are missing; sequencing was by immunoSEQ multiplex PCR. The sample records 150,000 to 200,000 clones, about three quarters being singletons. Sequenced input: PBMCs. These receptors all come from a woman in her 30s in good health and CMV-seronegative.

This chain links TRBV2 with TRBJ1-4; D gene unclear. V lost 0 bases to trimming and J lost 12 bases, with 14 bases between them. Germline CDR1 and CDR2: SNHLY and FYNNEI. The CDR3 is 14 residues long. The DNA for the CDR3 is TGTGCCAGCAGTGAAGCTTCCACGGTCGGGGAACTGTTTTTT. It specifies CASSEASTVGELFF.

This chain uses TRBV9 with TRBJ2-3, with 8 bases aligning to TRBD1. Germline V gene sequence: CDR1 SGDLS, CDR2 YYNGEE. V dropped 7 bases and J dropped 4; count of bases not matched to a gene: 8. The CDR3 extends over 14 amino acids. The DNA for the CDR3 is TGTGCCAGCGGGCCGGGACAGGTCGCAGATACGCAGTATTTT. It specifies CASGPGQVADTQYF.

V and J are TRBV11-2 and TRBJ2-3, with a weak D call TRBD2 (6 bases). V lost 2 bases, J lost 7 bases, and 19 bases lay in between. The CDR3 loop spans 16 amino acids. Germline values: CDR1 SGHAT, CDR2 FQNNGV. The chain's CDR3 is CASSLWGSGGPYTQYF. As DNA, the CDR3 is TGTGCCAGCAGCTTATGGGGATCCGGGGGACCCTATACGCAGTATTTT.

This clone was detected only once. The chain is built from TRBV15 and TRBJ2-2, with 7 bases identical to TRBD1. CDR1 is LNHNV, CDR2 YYDKDF, per germline (reference sequence). The trim removed 5 bases at V and 8 bases at J, leaving 5 bases unmatched. This CDR3 comprises 13 residues. CDR3 in DNA: TGTGCCACCAGCCCCCAGGGACAGGGGGAGCTGTTTTTT. This codes for CATSPQGQGELFF.

The chain is built from TRBV7-8 and TRBJ1-6; D might be TRBD1 (5 bases). The V and J ends lost 5 bases and 4 bases respectively, with 12 bases between them. Germline values: CDR1 SGHVS, CDR2 FQNEAQ. The CDR3 contains 15 residues. The CDR3 DNA is TGTGCCAGCAGCCTACAGACAGCGTATAATTCACCCCTCCACTTT. This translates into CASSLQTAYNSPLHF. Complete variable domain (other parts from reference TRBV7-8 and TRBJ1-6): GAGVSQSPRYKVAKRGQDVALRCDPISGHVSLFWYQQALGQGPEFLTYFQNEAQLDKSGLPSDRFFAERPEGSVSTLKIQRTQQEDSAVYLCASSLQTAYNSPLHFGNGTRLTVT.

The DNA for the CDR3 is TGTGCCAGCAGCCTGGGACAGTCCACTTACGAGCAGTACTTC. Its protein is CASSLGQSTYEQYF. The chain links TRBV28 to TRBJ2-7, with 7 bases aligning to TRBD1. The CDR3 has 14 amino acids. Germline V gene data show CDR1 as MDHEN and CDR2 as SYDVKM. The junction had 9 bases not matched to a gene; V was cut back by 6 bases and J by 4 bases.

CDR3 sequence (DNA): TGTGCCAGCAGCTTAGGACAGTACAATCAGCCCCAGCATTTT. Its translation: CASSLGQYNQPQHF. The chain links TRBV7-2 to TRBJ1-5, with D perhaps TRBD1 (5 bases). Germline V lookup: CDR1 SGHTA, CDR2 FQGNSA. The CDR3 sequence is 14 residues long. V lost 1 base to trimming and J lost 3 bases, with 7 bases between them.

This clone was detected only a few times. The chain uses TRBV19 and TRBJ1-5; D call uncertain. V was pared by 3 bases and J by 1 base, with 4 bases between. Germline V gene data show CDR1 as LNHDA and CDR2 as SQIVND (reference sequence). CDR3 length equals 13 residues. The CDR3 DNA reads TGTGCCAGTAGTATTCAAAGCAATCAGCCCCAGCATTTT. Its translation: CASSIQSNQPQHF.

This clone was seen a handful of times. The chain uses TRBV11-2 and TRBJ2-5, with 9 bases aligning to TRBD1. The CDR3 spans 15 residues. Looked up from germline, CDR1 is SGHAT and CDR2 is FQNNGV. V dropped 4 bases and J dropped 1; count of bases not matched to a gene: 4. CDR3 loop: CASSWMTGGQETQYF. The DNA of the CDR3 is TGTGCCAGCAGCTGGATGACAGGGGGCCAAGAGACCCAGTACTTC. Together with reference TRBV11-2 and TRBJ2-5, the CDR3 gives the full variable domain: EAGVAQSPRYKIIEKRQSVAFWCNPISGHATLYWYQQILGQGPKLLIQFQNNGVVDDSQLPKDRFSAERLKGVDSTLKIQPAKLEDSAVYLCASSWMTGGQETQYFGPGTRLLVL.

The chain combines TRBV29-1 with TRBJ2-2, with TRBD2 matching over 8 bases. Germline CDR1 SQVTM, CDR2 ANQGSEA. The CDR3 loop spans 15 amino acids. Germline trimming cut 2 bases from V and 5 bases from J; bases unmatched to any gene: 7. The CDR3 DNA reads as TGCAGCGTTGAAAGGGCTAGCGGGCGTACCGGGGAGCTGTTTTTT. Translating it yields CSVERASGRTGELFF.

The rearrangement links TRBV30 to TRBJ2-3; 12 bases map to TRBD2. The CDR3 runs 16 residues. The trim removed 7 bases at V and 0 bases at J, leaving 8 bases unmatched. Germline V CDR1 and CDR2: GTSNPN, SVGIG (reference sequence). The CDR3 region is CASTTSGRSSTDTQYF. The CDR3, as DNA: TGTGCCTCGACGACTAGCGGGAGAAGTAGCACAGATACGCAGTATTTT.

The chain has TRBV6-6 and TRBJ2-2, with a tentative D call TRBD1 (6 bases). Germline-derived CDR1 and CDR2 are MNHNY and SVGAGI (reference sequence). The CDR3 has 14 residues. V lost 5 bases and J 3 bases, leaving 10 bases between the germline ends. The DNA of the CDR3 is TGTGCCAGCAGTACAGGGCACTACACCGGGGAGCTGTTTTTT. Amino acid sequence: CASSTGHYTGELFF.

This clone was detected once. The chain is built from TRBV30 and TRBJ1-2; 7 nucleotides match TRBD1. J gave up 8 bases and V 0 bases, and 6 bases lay outside the gene matches. CDR1 and CDR2 from the germline V gene are GTSNPN and SVGIG (reference sequence). The CDR3 spans 13 residues. CDR3 amino acids: CAWSVTGTGGYTF. CDR3 bases: TGTGCCTGGAGTGTGACAGGGACGGGCGGCTACACCTTC. Together with reference TRBV30 and TRBJ1-2, the CDR3 gives the full variable domain: SQTIHQWPATLVQPVGSPLSLECTVEGTSNPNLYWYRQAAGRGLQLLFYSVGIGQISSEVPQNLSASRPQDRQFILSSKKLLLSDSGFYLCAWSVTGTGGYTFGSGTRLTVV.

The rearrangement links TRBV6-5 to TRBJ1-3, with 7 bases that match TRBD1. The CDR3 has 15 residues. Germline loops: CDR1 MNHEY, CDR2 SVGAGI. V trimming: 5 bases; J trimming: 5 bases; junction bases outside the gene matches: 9. CDR3 sequence: CASSARQGKRNTIYF. The CDR3 nucleotides are TGTGCCAGCAGTGCCAGACAGGGAAAGAGAAACACCATATATTTT.

In this sample, this clone turned up once. V is TRBV4-1 and J is TRBJ1-1; a weak D match, TRBD1 (5 bases). CDR1 is MGHRA, CDR2 YSYEKL, per germline. CDR3 size: 13 residues. Trimming shortened V by 4 bases and J by 2 bases, and 8 bases separated the two germline ends. The CDR3 nucleotides read TGCGCCAGCAGCCTGACAGCAAACACTGAAGCTTTCTTT. Its translation is CASSLTANTEAFF.

The chain links TRBV7-6 to TRBJ1-1, with 7 bases identical to TRBD1. Germline CDR1 reads SGHVS; CDR2 reads FNYEAQ. The CDR3 length is 14 residues. J gave up 5 bases and V 5 bases, and 8 bases lay outside the gene matches. The DNA of the CDR3 is TGTGCCAGCAGCCTAACAGGGGTCGGAACTGAAGCTTTCTTT. This encodes CASSLTGVGTEAFF.